This T cell receptor beta chain was retrieved from a study of Ad26.COV2.S vaccination and SARS-CoV-2 variants. The study, taken as a whole, reports: Vaccinees showed greater spike-specific TCR breadth than placebo recipients.

Assay: immunoSEQ multiplex PCR; the TCRdb copy retains only in-frame clones and omits some. The sample lists around 300,000 clones, 86% seen once, with about 10% in the top ten. Treatment indicated: roughly 18 received Ad26.COV2.S at low or high dose, single or two shots; about 5 received placebo; per-sample allocation not given. Samples were taken on day 63 after the first vaccine or placebo injection. Germline V gene sequence: CDR1 LNHNV, CDR2 YYDKDF (reference sequence). CDR3 size: 14 residues. V shed 5 bases and J 5 bases; nucleotides not matched to a gene: 3. Comments on this clone: Its antigen is not identified.

V and J are TRBV15 and TRBJ1-2; 12 nucleotides align to TRBD1. The specimen comprised peripheral blood, sampled in a trial of Ad26.COV2.S vaccine versus placebo. This TCR was sampled from a person aged 18-60 years who received the Ad26.COV2.S COVID-19 vaccine or a placebo. CDR3 coding DNA: TGTGCCACCAGCCGGGACAGGGGGCAGTATGGCTACACCTTC. Protein product: CATSRDRGQYGYTF.